This T cell receptor beta chain was identified in a study of T-cell reconstitution after alpha-beta-depleted transplantation in children. General study points: TCRbeta diversity was high at day 60 in some patients (a result of surviving recipient T cells and thymic progenitors).

Unique molecular identifiers tagged the TCRbeta library. MiXCR, run by TCRdb on the PCR reads, gives a single entry per CDR3 protein. Of fewer than 550,000 distinct CDR3 sequences in the sample, about an eighth were seen once. V lost 4 bases and J lost 8, with 14 bases in between. This CDR3 has 13 residues. This clonotype has at least ten counts. Its antigen remains unknown. Specimen: PBMCs, mostly from graft donor cells, collected 180 days after TCRalphabeta/CD19-depleted stem cell transplant. The clonotype comes from a female patient between 2 and 15 years old who had a stem cell transplant for aplastic anemia, so the T cells may come from the graft donor. The chain employs TRBV12-3 or TRBV12-4 and TRBJ1-2; D is unresolved. This chain's CDR3 is CASSSMGYYGYTF. CDR3 nucleotide sequence: TGTGCCAGCAGTTCTATGGGGTATTACGGCTACACCTTC.